These 32 T cell receptor beta chains originate from one sample sequenced in a study of blood T cell repertoires in COVID-19 (TCRdb year 2020). The method was the immunoSEQ multiplex PCR assay. In TCRdb, the immuneACCESS table is reduced to in-frame sequences with V and J assigned. These tables do not hold every clone; where another copy was compared, an unresolved V gene accounts for under half, and the others remain unexplained. This sample comprises about 330,000 clones, approximately 87% of them detected only once. More than 3% of the sample rests with the top ten. The sequencing sample was made of peripheral blood. The receptors stem from a woman aged 45-65 years with active or convalescent COVID-19.

This clone is a singleton in its sample. The genes are TRBV6-6 and TRBJ1-1; D is unclear. The CDR3 is 12 amino acids. Trimming shortened V by 6 bases and J by 5 bases, and 10 bases separated the two germline ends. Germline V lookup: CDR1 MNHNY, CDR2 SVGAGI (reference sequence). The chain's CDR3 is CASSAARTEAFF. CDR3 in DNA: TGTGCCAGCAGCGCGGCTAGGACTGAAGCTTTCTTT.

J is TRBJ1-1 and V is TRBV30, with unresolved D. CDR3 length: 13 residues. Germline V gives CDR1 GTSNPN, CDR2 SVGIG (reference sequence). The V and J ends lost 3 bases and 1 base respectively, with 9 bases between them. DNA for the CDR3: TGTGCCTGGAGGGCACATGGGAACACTGAAGCTTTCTTT. This codes for CAWRAHGNTEAFF.

This clone occurred once. The chain couples TRBV15 to TRBJ1-4; D unclear. Trimming shortened V by 4 bases and J by 3 bases, and 12 bases separated the two germline ends. The CDR3 is made up of 15 amino acids. The V gene's germline CDR1 is LNHNV and CDR2 YYDKDF (reference sequence). This CDR3 is CATSKSPAANEKLFF. The CDR3 DNA reads as TGTGCCACCAGCAAAAGTCCCGCGGCTAATGAAAAACTGTTTTTT.

This clone was found many times. The chain employs TRBV5-7 and TRBJ2-2; 9 bases align to TRBD1. TRBV5-7 is flagged as an ORF with uncertain function. The CDR3 spans 15 residues. The junction had 7 bases not matched to a gene; V was cut back by 4 bases and J by 6 bases. CDR3 in amino acids: CASSPTGGAAGELFF. The CDR3, as DNA: TGTGCCAGCAGCCCCACAGGGGGCGCGGCCGGGGAGCTGTTTTTT.

This clone has just a few counts. This CDR3 reads CASGGRDEQFF. CDR3 nucleotide sequence: TGTGCCAGCGGCGGGAGGGATGAGCAGTTCTTC. The V call is TRBV12-3 or TRBV12-4, the J call TRBJ2-1; TRBD2 matches 9 bases. The CDR3 consists of 11 residues. Trimming removed 8 bases from V and 8 bases from J; junction bases left unmatched: 1.

This chain connects TRBV28 to TRBJ1-2; TRBD1 matches at 9 bases. Germline V lookup: CDR1 MDHEN, CDR2 SYDVKM. The CDR3 is made up of 13 amino acids. V lost 8 bases and J lost 8; bases outside the gene matches: 9. CDR3 coding DNA: TGTGCCAGCCTTCCCACAGGGGGCTGGGGCTACACCTTC. Translated, it gives CASLPTGGWGYTF.

This chain joins TRBV28 and TRBJ1-2, with D possibly matching TRBD1 (6 bases). Per the germline V gene, CDR1 is MDHEN and CDR2 is SYDVKM. The CDR3 has 14 amino acids. The V and J ends lost 5 bases and 8 bases respectively, with 18 bases between them. DNA of the CDR3: TGTGCCAGCAGTCCTCCACAGGGATGGTTCGGCTACACCTTC. This gives the protein CASSPPQGWFGYTF.

This rearrangement joins TRBV28 to TRBJ1-4; TRBD1 might be the D (6 bases). Trimming pared 4 bases from V and 0 bases from J, leaving 6 bases between. Germline V CDR1 and CDR2: MDHEN, SYDVKM. CDR3 length equals 14 residues. The CDR3 DNA reads TGTGCCAGCAGTTGGACAGCAACTAATGAAAAACTGTTTTTT. Its protein product is CASSWTATNEKLFF.

The rearrangement joins TRBV11-3 to TRBJ2-5; possibly TRBD2 for D (5 bases). Germline V gene data show CDR1 as SGHNT and CDR2 as YENEEA. The CDR3 is 13 residues long. V gave up 2 bases and J gave up 3 bases, with 7 bases separating them. The CDR3 bases are TGTGCCAGCAGCTTAATCGGGGAAGAGACCCAGTACTTC. It translates to CASSLIGEETQYF.

In its sample, this clone was seen once. The V and J genes are TRBV19 and TRBJ2-1, with TRBD2 as a possible D gene (6 bases). The germline CDR1 and CDR2 sequences are LNHDA and SQIVND (reference sequence). The CDR3 has 16 amino acids. The V gene lost 5 bases and the J gene lost 2 bases, with 16 bases spanning the gap. The CDR3 sequence: CASSLRGGLTYNEQFF. DNA for the CDR3: TGTGCCAGTAGTTTGAGGGGAGGCCTGACCTACAATGAGCAGTTCTTC.

The genes are TRBV7-2 and TRBJ2-5, with 7 bases fitting TRBD1. Per germline, CDR1 SGHTA and CDR2 FQGNSA. The trim removed 2 bases at V and 5 bases at J, leaving 14 bases unmatched. This CDR3 is built from 17 residues. This CDR3 is CASSLMGSAGGYETQYF. CDR3 bases: TGTGCCAGCAGCTTAATGGGTAGTGCAGGGGGTTATGAGACCCAGTACTTC. Based on the CDR3 plus reference TRBV7-2 and TRBJ2-5, the full variable domain is GAGVSQSPSNKVTEKGKDVELRCDPISGHTALYWYRQSLGQGLEFLIYFQGNSAPDKSGLPSDRFSAERTGGSVSTLTIQRTQQEDSAVYLCASSLMGSAGGYETQYFGPGTRLLVL.

This chain connects TRBV6-1 to TRBJ2-7; TRBD2 agrees at 10 bases. The CDR3 has 17 residues. The germline CDR1 and CDR2 sequences are MNHNS and SASEGT. The V segment lost 3 bases and the J segment 1 base; nucleotides outside the gene matches: 9. The chain's CDR3 is CASSDRGGTSVSYEQYF. The CDR3 nucleotides read TGTGCCAGCAGTGATCGTGGCGGGACTAGCGTATCCTACGAGCAGTACTTC.

This clone was observed a few times. The chain joins TRBV5-1 to TRBJ1-2; 7 bases line up with TRBD1. The CDR3 is made up of 14 amino acids. The V gene's germline CDR1 is SGHRS and CDR2 YFSETQ. The V and J ends lost 3 bases and 4 bases, in that order; junction bases with no gene match: 6. This CDR3 reads CASSWGTETYGYTF. CDR3 DNA sequence: TGCGCCAGCAGCTGGGGGACAGAAACCTATGGCTACACCTTC.

DNA for the CDR3: TGTGCCAGTAGTGAATCGGCAGGGTGGTCACCCCTCCACTTT. The encoded protein is CASSESAGWSPLHF. The chain links TRBV19 to TRBJ1-6; D might be TRBD1 (5 bases). The V end lost 5 bases, the J end lost 10 bases, and 15 bases lay between the germline ends. Germline V lookup: CDR1 LNHDA, CDR2 SQIVND (reference sequence). This CDR3 contains 14 residues. The whole variable domain, filled in from reference TRBV19 and TRBJ1-6, reads DGGITQSPKYLFRKEGQNVTLSCEQNLNHDAMYWYRQDPGQGLRLIYYSQIVNDFQKGDIAEGYSVSREKKESFPLTVTSAQKNPTAFYLCASSESAGWSPLHFGNGTRLTVT.

V and J are TRBV5-1 and TRBJ2-1, with 7 bases lining up with TRBD2. The CDR3 sequence is 13 residues long. Germline V gene lookup returns CDR1 SGHRS and CDR2 YFSETQ. Germline trimming cut 2 bases from V and 8 bases from J; bases unmatched to any gene: 4. The CDR3 reads CASSFGGGDEQFF. For the CDR3, the DNA is TGCGCCAGCAGCTTCGGCGGGGGAGATGAGCAGTTCTTC.

In nucleotides, the CDR3 is TGTGCCAGCAGTCCAGGGGGACCTGGAAACACCATATATTTT. Translating it yields CASSPGGPGNTIYF. The V call is TRBV6-2 or TRBV6-3, the J call TRBJ1-3; TRBD1 matches 7 bases. Germline CDR1 reads MNHEY; CDR2 reads SVGEGT. Trimming cost V 5 bases and J 2 bases; bases outside gene matches: 3. This CDR3 has 14 amino acids.

Written as DNA, the CDR3 is TGTGCCAGTAATAATGGGCAGTTCGTTAGCAATCAGCCCCAGCATTTT. This gives the protein CASNNGQFVSNQPQHF. This chain links TRBV19 with TRBJ1-5; D unresolved. The CDR3 has 16 residues. Per the germline V gene, CDR1 is LNHDA and CDR2 is SQIVND (reference sequence). V was trimmed by 7 bases and J by 0 bases, leaving 16 bases between them.

The genes are TRBV29-1 and TRBJ1-2, with D possibly TRBD1 on 5 matching bases. V shed 5 bases and J shed 3 bases, with 13 bases lying between them. Germline loops: CDR1 SQVTM, CDR2 ANQGSEA. This CDR3 has 13 residues. Here the CDR3 DNA reads TGCAGCGTTTCTGAAGGGGCTGACTATGGCTACACCTTC. Translation: CSVSEGADYGYTF.

CDR3 in amino acids: CASSISSLSGNTIYF. The CDR3 DNA is TGTGCCAGTAGTATTAGCAGCCTCTCTGGAAACACCATATATTTT. The V and J genes are TRBV19 and TRBJ1-3, with D unresolved. This CDR3 region has 15 residues. CDR1 and CDR2 (germline): LNHDA, SQIVND (reference sequence). V gave up 3 bases and J gave up 0 bases, with 9 bases separating them.

This sequence joins TRBV29-1 and TRBJ1-1, with no clear D. The CDR3 consists of 15 residues. With 3 bases removed from V and 7 bases from J, the gap between germline ends came to 21 bases. Germline V lookup: CDR1 SQVTM, CDR2 ANQGSEA. CDR3 in DNA: TGCAGCGTTGACCCCGAGTCAGGAGGCCCTCATGAAGCTTTCTTT. It yields the protein CSVDPESGGPHEAFF.

The J gene is TRBJ2-2, the V gene TRBV7-2, with a possible D match to TRBD2 (6 bases). This CDR3 has 15 amino acids. The germline V gene encodes CDR1 SGHTA and CDR2 FQGNSA. Trimming pared 2 bases from V and 4 bases from J, leaving 11 bases between. In nucleotides, the CDR3 is TGTGCCAGCAGCTTACGGGGGACCCGCACCGGGGAGCTGTTTTTT. Its protein is CASSLRGTRTGELFF.

This clone appeared a single time. The chain combines TRBV11-2 with TRBJ2-7, with D perhaps matching TRBD2 (5 bases). Trimming shortened V by 1 base and J by 0 bases, and 13 bases separated the two germline ends. This CDR3 region has 16 residues. Germline V CDR1 and CDR2: SGHAT, FQNNGV. The CDR3 DNA reads as TGTGCCAGCAGCTTAGGTCCGGGGTTGGGCTCCTACGAGCAGTACTTC. Translated: CASSLGPGLGSYEQYF.

The V and J genes are TRBV29-1 and TRBJ2-3, with D perhaps TRBD1 (5 bases). The CDR3 extends over 12 amino acids. Germline CDR1 reads SQVTM; CDR2 reads ANQGSEA. Trimming took off 7 bases at V and 3 bases at J, with 11 bases between the two ends. CDR3 in DNA: TGCAGCGGCGGCAGGGCTACAGATACGCAGTATTTT. Amino acid sequence: CSGGRATDTQYF.

This chain links TRBV30 with TRBJ2-7; TRBD1 might be the D (5 bases). V was shortened by 2 bases and J by 5 bases, with 7 bases between the two germline ends. CDR1 and CDR2 (germline): GTSNPN, SVGIG (reference sequence). This CDR3 comprises 11 residues. The chain's CDR3 is CAWSLRDEQYF. The CDR3 nucleotides read TGTGCCTGGAGTCTCAGGGACGAGCAGTACTTC.

V is TRBV5-6 and J is TRBJ2-7; D gene unclear. Germline lookup yields CDR1 SGHDT and CDR2 YYEEEE. V lost 1 base and J lost 3, with 8 bases in between. The CDR3 spans 13 residues. The DNA of the CDR3 is TGTGCCAGCAGCTTGAGTCCGGTCTACGAGCAGTACTTC. The encoded protein is CASSLSPVYEQYF.

The rearrangement joins TRBV4-3 to TRBJ2-1; 9 positions match TRBD1. Germline values: CDR1 LGHNA, CDR2 YSLEER. V trimming: 4 bases; J trimming: 8 bases; junction bases outside the gene matches: 6. The CDR3 is 14 amino acids. The DNA of the CDR3 is TGCGCCAGCAGCCCCCGGACAGGGGCGGATGAGCAGTTCTTC. It translates to CASSPRTGADEQFF.

The gene calls are TRBV7-9 and TRBJ1-1; tentatively, D is TRBD1 (5 bases). The germline V and J ends were trimmed by 3 bases and 2 bases, with 10 bases remaining between them. There are 14 residues in the CDR3. Germline V gene data show CDR1 as SEHNR and CDR2 as FQNEAQ (reference sequence). CDR3: CASSFGDYNTEAFF. The DNA of the CDR3 is TGTGCCAGCAGCTTCGGGGACTATAACACTGAAGCTTTCTTT.

The chain combines TRBV28 with TRBJ2-7, with 7 bases matching TRBD1. J gave up 3 bases and V 5 bases, and 4 bases lay outside the gene matches. The CDR3 runs to 13 residues. Germline CDR1 is MDHEN and CDR2 is SYDVKM. This CDR3 is CASSLGQYYEQYF. CDR3 DNA sequence: TGTGCCAGCAGTCTGGGACAGTACTACGAGCAGTACTTC.

The count of this clone is one. The chain has TRBV19 and TRBJ1-1; D unresolved. From germline, CDR1 is LNHDA and CDR2 SQIVND (reference sequence). V gave up 4 bases and J gave up 0 bases, with 9 bases separating them. The CDR3 loop spans 14 amino acids. CDR3 sequence (DNA): TGTGCCAGTAGTACCGGACTGATGAACACTGAAGCTTTCTTT. Its translation: CASSTGLMNTEAFF.

The chain uses TRBV30 and TRBJ2-1, with 11 bases lining up with TRBD2. The CDR3 has 14 amino acids. Germline values: CDR1 GTSNPN, CDR2 SVGIG (reference sequence). Trimming removed 5 bases from V and 6 bases from J; junction bases left unmatched: 6. The CDR3 loop reads CAWDSGRAPNEQFF. CDR3 sequence (DNA): TGTGCCTGGGATAGCGGGAGGGCCCCCAATGAGCAGTTCTTC. Looking up the rest from reference TRBV30 and TRBJ2-1 gives the full variable domain: SQTIHQWPATLVQPVGSPLSLECTVEGTSNPNLYWYRQAAGRGLQLLFYSVGIGQISSEVPQNLSASRPQDRQFILSSKKLLLSDSGFYLCAWDSGRAPNEQFFGPGTRLTVL.

The chain combines TRBV4-2 with TRBJ1-2; maybe TRBD1 (5 bases). Germline V lookup: CDR1 LGHNA, CDR2 YNFKEQ. The CDR3 loop spans 16 amino acids. The V end lost 0 bases, the J end lost 4 bases, and 15 bases lay between the germline ends. CDR3 protein: CASSQDRGVVPYGYTF. CDR3 bases: TGTGCCAGCAGCCAAGATCGGGGGGTTGTTCCCTATGGCTACACCTTC.

The chain is built from TRBV4-3 and TRBJ2-5, with TRBD1 matching 7 bases. Germline V gene lookup returns CDR1 LGHNA and CDR2 YSLEER. There are 15 residues in the CDR3. V was pared by 4 bases and J by 4 bases, with 9 bases of the junction left unmatched. CDR3 nucleotides: TGCGCCAGCAGCCTCTGGGGACAGACGGGAGAGACCCAGTACTTC. Its protein product is CASSLWGQTGETQYF.